This T cell receptor (beta chain) was documented in a study of blood T cells in healthy people across ages. Whole-study findings and limits: In long-lived donors, naive CD4+ cell counts and diversity exceeded those of aged donors.

The study drew donors from healthy Caucasian individuals in Russia aged roughly 6 to 90. Researchers collected 9.5 to 10 milliliters of peripheral blood from every single donor. Primers used in a second PCR of about 7 to 12 cycles were a sample-barcoded 5' primer and a J-beta primer mix. A single record per CDR3 protein comes from TCRdb applying MiXCR to the 5' RACE reads. Found here are 800,000 or so distinct CDR3 sequences, 20% to 25% of them singletons; the top ten hold around 3.6%. Trimming took off 3 bases at V and 4 bases at J, with 13 bases between the two ends. Per the germline V gene, CDR1 is MNHEY and CDR2 is SMNVEV (reference sequence). The CDR3 covers 14 residues. Comments on this clonotype: The antigen is not known.

A further study also used this sample, focusing on T cells of mothers and their children.

This receptor was obtained from a boy aged 5-17 years in good health. V usage is TRBV27 and J usage is TRBJ2-7; D may correspond to TRBD1 or TRBD2 (5 bases each). Sequencing input: blood. CDR3 amino acids: CASSLRSEGYEQYF. CDR3 DNA sequence: TGTGCCAGCAGTTTGAGGAGCGAGGGGTACGAGCAGTACTTC.